This T cell receptor (beta chain) was retrieved from a study of CD8+CD57+ T cells in acquired aplastic anemia (dated by TCRdb to the late 2010s). With respect to the entire study: On average, sorted CD4+ and CD8+ cells yielded about 3 ug of extracted DNA, with a range of about 0.17 to 27.4 ug. Healthy donor samples averaged approximately 10 million reads for CD4+ and 11 million to 12 million for CD8+ cells. Findings and caveats that apply to the study as a whole: Although 25 to 30 CD8+ CDR3 sequences were shared by patients and controls, these sequences appeared highly expressed in patients and within the immunodominant clones of patients. Between patients and healthy controls, no significant difference in CD8+ Simpson's diversity was found (P=0.060).

With respect to this clonotype: Its target antigen remains unknown. Base qualities are not at hand, and no much larger clone is one base apart.

Cut back by 4 bases and 5 bases, the V and J ends lie 12 bases apart. From cysteine to phenylalanine, the CDR3 is 13 amino acids long. Of all the DNA, just the CDR3 is kept, 39 bases in frame from base 1. For CDR1 and CDR2, the germline V gene (reference sequence) lists LNHDA and SQIVND. Genomic DNA served as template for TCR beta VDJ combination and CDR3 sequence profiling. An Illumina HiSeq 2000 was used for TCR repertoire sequencing. The authors processed their data as follows. Repertoire assessment relied on Simpson's diversity index, CDR3 size and DJ length profiles, and TRBV/TRBJ rearrangement plots. Whichever DNA sequence was most abundant in the deep sequencing data was defined as the immunodominant clone. CDR3 amino acid sequences were screened for sharing across subjects and were compared with published repertoires and the VDJdb database. TCRdb trimmed the raw reads at Q25, called clones with MiXCR and kept productive beta chains. CDR3 protein duplicates are merged, each entry listing the most common genes and DNA. These V and J calls are TCRdb output, not the study's own analysis. Within this sample are approximately 98,000 distinct CDR3 sequences, with 50% to 65% of them counted one time only. The ten largest clones take up about a third of the sample.

In this study, sorted CD4+ and CD8+ T cells from the blood of healthy subjects and of severe aplastic anemia patients had their TCR repertoires deep-sequenced. Ficoll-Paque density gradient centrifugation was used to isolate peripheral blood mononuclear cells. CD4+ and CD8+ T cells were sorted by FACS or magnetic beads before DNA extraction. The TCR sequence derives from a human donor in good health, serving as a control. Sequencing was performed on sorted CD4+, CD8+, or CD8+CD57+ T cells (not recorded which) from PBMCs. The chain uses TRBV19 and TRBJ2-7; the D gene is perhaps TRBD1 or TRBD2, as each covers 5 bases. Here the CDR3 is given as CASSRARGDEQYF. The nucleotide sequence is TGTGCCAGTAGTAGGGCGAGGGGAGACGAGCAGTACTTC.